The rows below give T cell receptor beta chains drawn from one sample of a study of T cell responses to AZD1222 COVID-19 vaccine. Repertoires were generated with immunoSEQ multiplex PCR, while TCRdb's copy carries only in-frame clones and drops some. The profile covers about 86,000 clones, with approximately 82% appearing a single time and 20% to 25% taken by the ten largest. Source: peripheral blood, taken on day 0 of AZD1222 vaccination. The receptors come from an adult in good health. Both conserved end residues are part of each CDR3. Fields, in order: J gene, clone size, V gene, D gene, CDR3 protein, CDR3 DNA. A D gene is named only where the DNA matches it firmly. Clone size is shown for a subset of rows, as once, few, many or a class of expanded clone.

J: TRBJ2-2; size: few; V: TRBV7-9; D: NA; CDR3: CASSLSTGELFF; DNA: TGTGCCAGCAGCTTATCCACCGGGGAGCTGTTTTTT
J: TRBJ2-2; size: NA; V: TRBV28; D: NA; CDR3: CASSLRPVGRTGELFF; DNA: TGTGCCAGCAGTTTACGACCGGTGGGGCGGACCGGGGAGCTGTTTTTT
J: TRBJ2-7; size: NA; V: TRBV10-1; D: NA; CDR3: CASSEVGDSYEQYF; DNA: TGCGCCAGCAGTGAGGTAGGGGACTCCTACGAGCAGTACTTC
J: TRBJ1-1; size: NA; V: TRBV18; D: TRBD1; CDR3: CASSQTGGMDTEAFF; DNA: TGTGCCAGCTCTCAGACAGGGGGCATGGACACTGAAGCTTTCTTT
J: TRBJ2-7; size: NA; V: TRBV10-1; D: TRBD2; CDR3: CASSESLAGVPQYF; DNA: TGCGCCAGCAGTGAAAGCCTAGCGGGAGTCCCGCAGTACTTC
J: TRBJ1-3; size: few; V: TRBV28; D: NA; CDR3: CASSTRFRSSGNTIYF; DNA: TGTGCCAGCAGTACCCGGTTCAGAAGCTCTGGAAACACCATATATTTT
J: TRBJ2-7; size: NA; V: TRBV5-1; D: NA; CDR3: CASSLAPGTYEQYF; DNA: TGCGCCAGCAGCTTAGCACCGGGCACCTACGAGCAGTACTTC
J: TRBJ1-1; size: NA; V: TRBV10-3; D: NA; CDR3: CAISGQRANTEAFF; DNA: TGTGCCATCAGTGGACAGCGTGCCAACACTGAAGCTTTCTTT
J: TRBJ1-2; size: NA; V: TRBV7-2; D: TRBD1; CDR3: CASSSTGQGAGGYTF; DNA: TGTGCCAGCAGCTCTACCGGACAGGGGGCCGGAGGCTACACCTTC
J: TRBJ1-1; size: many; V: TRBV19; D: NA; CDR3: CASTIGQGRRAFF; DNA: TGTGCCAGTACCATAGGTCAGGGGAGAAGAGCTTTCTTT
J: TRBJ1-4; size: few; V: TRBV29-1; D: NA; CDR3: CSVLGSENNEKLFF; DNA: TGCAGCGTTTTGGGCAGCGAAAATAATGAAAAACTGTTTTTT
J: TRBJ2-2; size: NA; V: TRBV24-1; D: NA; CDR3: CATSSSTGELFF; DNA: TGTGCCACCTCCAGTAGTACCGGGGAGCTGTTTTTT
J: TRBJ2-3; size: NA; V: TRBV7-8; D: NA; CDR3: CASSYPDASSTDTQYF; DNA: TGTGCCAGCAGCTATCCTGACGCGTCGAGCACAGATACGCAGTATTTT
J: TRBJ2-5; size: NA; V: TRBV12-5; D: TRBD1; CDR3: CASGPSGQGGTQYF; DNA: TGTGCTAGTGGTCCTTCGGGACAGGGTGGGACCCAGTACTTC
J: TRBJ1-4; size: NA; V: TRBV7-2; D: TRBD1; CDR3: CASSLDPHRTGINEKLFF; DNA: TGTGCCAGCAGCTTAGATCCCCACCGGACAGGGATTAATGAAAAACTGTTTTTT
J: TRBJ2-7; size: once; V: TRBV7-9; D: NA; CDR3: CASSLAGAFHEQYF; DNA: TGTGCCAGCAGCTTAGCGGGAGCCTTCCACGAGCAGTACTTC
J: TRBJ2-3; size: once; V: TRBV7-9; D: NA; CDR3: CASSPPTGRHSTDTQYF; DNA: TGTGCCAGCAGCCCACCTACGGGTAGACACAGCACAGATACGCAGTATTTT
J: TRBJ2-5; size: NA; V: TRBV3-1/TRBV3-2; D: NA; CDR3: CASSQDRDFHETQYF; DNA: TGTGCCAGCAGCCAAGATCGGGACTTCCACGAGACCCAGTACTTC
J: TRBJ2-3; size: NA; V: TRBV27; D: TRBD2; CDR3: CASSPSQRETYTQYF; DNA: TGTGCCAGCAGTCCTTCGCAGCGGGAGACTTATACGCAGTATTTT
J: TRBJ1-5; size: NA; V: TRBV24-1; D: NA; CDR3: CATSDHGGGNQPQHF; DNA: TGTGCCACCAGCGACCATGGGGGGGGCAATCAGCCCCAGCATTTT
J: TRBJ2-5; size: NA; V: TRBV5-6; D: NA; CDR3: CASSLQETQYF; DNA: TGTGCCAGCAGCTTACAGGAGACCCAGTACTTC
J: TRBJ2-1; size: NA; V: TRBV11-3; D: NA; CDR3: CASSLRGDVDEQFF; DNA: TGTGCCAGCAGCTTACGAGGAGACGTGGACGAGCAGTTCTTC
J: TRBJ1-1; size: NA; V: TRBV30; D: NA; CDR3: CAWSSTARAFF; DNA: TGTGCCTGGAGTTCAACAGCGAGAGCTTTCTTT
J: TRBJ2-7; size: NA; V: TRBV5-4; D: NA; CDR3: CASSLANYEQYF; DNA: TGTGCCAGCAGCTTGGCGAACTACGAGCAGTACTTC
J: TRBJ1-1; size: few; V: TRBV10-2; D: TRBD1; CDR3: CASRSLRGPGGSNTEAFF; DNA: TGCGCCAGCCGCTCTCTGAGGGGCCCAGGGGGCTCGAACACTGAAGCTTTCTTT
J: TRBJ2-5; size: few; V: TRBV4-2; D: TRBD2; CDR3: CASSPWTSGRSPKTQYF; DNA: TGTGCCAGCAGCCCTTGGACTAGCGGGAGATCTCCGAAGACCCAGTACTTC
J: TRBJ2-3; size: NA; V: TRBV29-1; D: NA; CDR3: CSGGQRGDTQYF; DNA: TGCAGCGGCGGACAAAGAGGAGATACGCAGTATTTT
J: TRBJ2-3; size: NA; V: TRBV15; D: NA; CDR3: CATSVFDSSF; DNA: TGTGCCACCAGCGTTTTTGACAGCAGTTTT
J: TRBJ2-7; size: NA; V: TRBV5-5; D: NA; CDR3: CASSLILGPYEQYF; DNA: TGTGCCAGCAGCTTGATTCTAGGGCCCTACGAGCAGTACTTC
J: TRBJ1-4; size: NA; V: TRBV6-1; D: TRBD1; CDR3: CASSDLRGAGEKLFF; DNA: TGTGCCAGCAGTGATCTCAGGGGGGCGGGTGAAAAACTGTTTTTT
J: TRBJ1-2; size: NA; V: TRBV5-1; D: NA; CDR3: CASSGESNYGYTF; DNA: TGCGCCAGCAGCGGGGAGAGCAACTATGGCTACACCTTC
J: TRBJ2-1; size: NA; V: TRBV5-1; D: TRBD2; CDR3: CASRRSGIRDAGLAFF; DNA: TGCGCCAGCCGCCGATCGGGGATTAGAGATGCCGGACTAGCGTTCTTC
J: TRBJ2-3; size: few; V: TRBV27; D: NA; CDR3: CASSWGQGIAQYF; DNA: TGTGCCAGCAGCTGGGGTCAAGGGATAGCGCAGTATTTT
J: TRBJ2-7; size: NA; V: TRBV3-1/TRBV3-2; D: TRBD1; CDR3: CASSQEDRGDEQYF; DNA: TGTGCCAGCAGCCAAGAGGACAGGGGGGACGAGCAGTACTTC
J: TRBJ2-2; size: NA; V: TRBV30; D: TRBD2; CDR3: CAWSVQTSGYTGELFF; DNA: TGTGCCTGGAGTGTACAGACTAGCGGGTACACCGGGGAGCTGTTTTTT
J: TRBJ2-1; size: NA; V: TRBV7-2; D: TRBD1; CDR3: CASSSGFSGTGPYNEQFF; DNA: TGTGCCAGCAGCTCCGGTTTCTCCGGGACAGGGCCTTACAATGAGCAGTTCTTC
J: TRBJ2-3; size: NA; V: TRBV11-3; D: TRBD2; CDR3: CASSFSGGSTDTQYF; DNA: TGTGCCAGCAGCTTCTCGGGGGGGAGCACAGATACGCAGTATTTT
J: TRBJ1-1; size: NA; V: TRBV19; D: NA; CDR3: CASTQGWYTEAFF; DNA: TGTGCCAGTACACAGGGATGGTACACTGAAGCTTTCTTT